Listed here are 5 T cell receptor beta chains from one sample, sequenced in a study of blood T cells in healthy people across ages. A second PCR, run for roughly 7 to 12 cycles, used a sample-barcoded 5' primer plus a J-beta primer mix. TCRdb recomputed calls from the 5' RACE reads with MiXCR, one row per CDR3 protein. The table lists 800,000 to 950,000 distinct CDR3 sequences, roughly 52% of them singletons. Sample: blood. The receptors were gathered from a man aged 25-45 years in good health.

The chain combines TRBV6-2 or TRBV6-3 with TRBJ2-5; D not resolved. This CDR3 region has 13 residues. Germline V gene sequence: CDR1 MNHEY, CDR2 SVGEGT. V lost 4 bases and J 11 bases, leaving 17 bases between the germline ends. The chain's CDR3 is CASSFSTLQEQYF. Here the CDR3 DNA reads TGTGCCAGCAGTTTCTCAACATTGCAGGAGCAGTACTTC.

The chain employs TRBV2 and TRBJ2-6; D is unresolved. The germline V gene encodes CDR1 SNHLY and CDR2 FYNNEI. The CDR3 has 13 amino acids. The CDR3 loop reads CARLPSGANVLTF. The CDR3 region has the DNA TGTGCGAGGCTACCCTCTGGGGCCAACGTCCTGACTTTC.

This clonotype was recorded once. J is TRBJ2-7 and V is TRBV9, with D possibly called TRBD1 or TRBD2 (5 bases each). The ends were cut back, 2 bases at V and 5 bases at J, with 17 bases in the middle. This CDR3 region has 15 residues. Germline V gene sequence: CDR1 SGDLS, CDR2 YYNGEE. As DNA, the CDR3 is TGTGCCAGCAGCGTTAGTGGGACCGAGTCCCACGAGCAGTACTTC. Amino acid sequence: CASSVSGTESHEQYF.

This sequence joins TRBV30 and TRBJ2-7; D not resolved. With 0 bases removed from V and 5 bases from J, the gap between germline ends came to 11 bases. From germline, CDR1 is GTSNPN and CDR2 SVGIG (reference sequence). The CDR3 loop spans 13 amino acids. CDR3 region: CAWSVGNAHEQYF. The DNA of the CDR3 is TGTGCCTGGAGTGTAGGGAATGCCCACGAGCAGTACTTC.

The chain is built from TRBV5-1 and TRBJ2-1; no clear D gene. This CDR3 has 16 residues. Trimming shortened V by 1 base and J by 2 bases, and 13 bases separated the two germline ends. Germline loops: CDR1 SGHRS, CDR2 YFSETQ. The CDR3, as DNA: TGCGCCAGCAGCTTGACCGGATCGGTCGCCTACAATGAGCAGTTCTTC. Amino acids: CASSLTGSVAYNEQFF.